A single sample gave rise to the 31 T cell receptor beta chains below, sequenced in a study of blood T cell repertoires in COVID-19. Only in-frame clones appear in the TCRdb table, and some are missing; sequencing was by immunoSEQ multiplex PCR. The repertoire holds 90,000 or so clones, with roughly nine tenths as singletons. Sample: peripheral blood. All receptors come from a woman of 80 years or more with active COVID-19.

This chain links TRBV5-4 with TRBJ2-6, with D possibly being TRBD1 (5 bases). Germline V gene lookup returns CDR1 SGHNT and CDR2 YYREEE (reference sequence). The V end was cut by 4 bases, the J end by 0 bases, with 14 bases between. The CDR3 contains 17 residues. The CDR3 loop is CASSPRQRPSGANVLTF. The CDR3 DNA is TGTGCCAGCAGCCCGAGACAGCGCCCCTCTGGGGCCAACGTCCTGACTTTC.

The chain joins TRBV7-2 to TRBJ1-2; weak D call: TRBD1 (6 bases). This CDR3 contains 15 residues. Germline V gene sequence: CDR1 SGHTA, CDR2 FQGNSA. The ends were cut back, 4 bases at V and 8 bases at J, with 20 bases in the middle. The CDR3 nucleotides are TGTGCCAGCAGCTCAGGATCTCTCTTAAGGGGGGGCTACACCTTC. It is translated as CASSSGSLLRGGYTF.

The rearrangement links TRBV7-9 to TRBJ2-3; 13 bases map to TRBD2. This CDR3 is 16 amino acids long. V lost 3 bases to trimming and J lost 0 bases; unmatched junction nucleotides: 0. Germline V gives CDR1 SEHNR, CDR2 FQNEAQ (reference sequence). CDR3 sequence: CASSLGLAGSTDTQYF. CDR3 bases: TGTGCCAGCAGCTTGGGACTAGCGGGGAGCACAGATACGCAGTATTTT.

V usage is TRBV28 and J usage is TRBJ2-7; tentative D call: TRBD1 (5 bases). V dropped 8 bases and J dropped 10 bases, with 15 bases sitting between them. The V gene's germline CDR1 is MDHEN and CDR2 SYDVKM. This CDR3 has 11 residues. This chain's CDR3 is CASGVGHAQYF. Written as DNA, the CDR3 is TGTGCCAGCGGCGTCGGACACGCTCAGTACTTC.

J is TRBJ2-2 and V is TRBV10-3, with D possibly being TRBD1 (6 bases). There are 18 residues in the CDR3. From germline, CDR1 is ENHRY and CDR2 SYGVKD. The V end lost 0 bases, the J end lost 7 bases, and 21 bases lay between the germline ends. DNA of the CDR3: TGTGCCATCAGTGAGTCGAAGGGATCCGGGACATTTGGCGGGGAGCTGTTTTTT. Its protein is CAISESKGSGTFGGELFF.

The V gene is TRBV21-1, the J gene TRBJ1-3. TRBV21-1 is listed as a pseudogene. The CDR3 spans 15 residues. For the CDR3, the DNA is TGTGCCAGCAGCACTCCTAGAGGATTCCGAAACACCATATATTTT. It specifies CASSTPRGFRNTIYF.

The chain uses TRBV2 and TRBJ2-1, with 10 bases that match TRBD2. The ends lost 3 bases at V and 7 bases at J; junction bases unmatched: 6. The CDR3 is made up of 15 amino acids. Germline V CDR1 and CDR2: SNHLY, FYNNEI. CDR3 in amino acids: CASSDRPSGSNEQFF. The CDR3 coding sequence is TGTGCCAGCAGTGATAGGCCTAGCGGGAGTAATGAGCAGTTCTTC. The full variable domain, completed using reference TRBV2 and TRBJ2-1, is EPEVTQTPSHQVTQMGQEVILRCVPISNHLYFYWYRQILGQKVEFLVSFYNNEISEKSEIFDDQFSVERPDGSNFTLKIRSTKLEDSAMYFCASSDRPSGSNEQFFGPGTRLTVL.

CDR3 nucleotide sequence: TGTGCCAGCAGCGGACAGGGGCCCCCGCGTGCCGGGGAGCTGTTTTTT. Amino acid sequence: CASSGQGPPRAGELFF. The V gene is TRBV28, the J gene TRBJ2-2; 9 bases agree with TRBD1. The CDR3 is 16 amino acids. Germline assignment: CDR1 MDHEN and CDR2 SYDVKM. Trimming at V came to 6 bases and at J to 6 bases, leaving 11 bases not matched to a gene.

The chain employs TRBV19 and TRBJ1-5; a weak D match, TRBD1 (5 bases). Trimming shortened V by 0 bases and J by 5 bases, and 8 bases separated the two germline ends. Per germline, CDR1 LNHDA and CDR2 SQIVND (reference sequence). There are 14 residues in the CDR3. The CDR3 DNA is TGTGCCAGTAGTATAGAGTTAGGGGATCAGCCCCAGCATTTT. Residues: CASSIELGDQPQHF.

The DNA of the CDR3 is TGTGCCAGCAGCCCATGGACTAGCCGACACTACAATGAGCAGTTCTTC. Protein: CASSPWTSRHYNEQFF. The chain has TRBV7-8 and TRBJ2-1; 8 nucleotides line up with TRBD2. The CDR3 has 16 residues. V gave up 5 bases and J gave up 3 bases; unmatched junction bases: 9. Germline assignment: CDR1 SGHVS and CDR2 FQNEAQ.

J is TRBJ2-7 and V is TRBV6-6; 10 nucleotides agree with TRBD1. In germline, CDR1 is MNHNY, CDR2 SVGAGI (reference sequence). The V gene end was trimmed by 2 bases and the J gene end by 6 bases; junction bases not matched to a gene: 7. The CDR3 runs 15 residues. The CDR3 spells CASSYHRTGGVEQYF. For the CDR3, the DNA is TGTGCCAGCAGTTACCACCGGACAGGGGGGGTCGAGCAGTACTTC.

The rearrangement links TRBV7-3 to TRBJ2-2, with 7 bases identical to TRBD1. The junction had 5 bases not matched to a gene; V was cut back by 6 bases and J by 4 bases. This CDR3 is 14 amino acids long. The germline V gene has CDR1 SGHTA and CDR2 FQGTGA. This CDR3 reads CASRKQGTTGELFF. Here the CDR3 DNA reads TGTGCCAGCAGAAAACAGGGGACCACCGGGGAGCTGTTTTTT.

This chain connects TRBV5-1 to TRBJ2-7; possibly TRBD1 for D (7 bases). This CDR3 contains 12 residues. With 2 bases removed from V and 7 bases from J, the gap between germline ends came to 10 bases. CDR1 is SGHRS, CDR2 YFSETQ, per germline. CDR3 nucleotides: TGCGCCAGCAGCTTCCAGGGGGGAGAGCAGTACTTC. Translation: CASSFQGGEQYF.

The sample holds a few counts of this clone. This chain uses TRBV13 with TRBJ2-2, with 14 bases aligning to TRBD2. The CDR3 extends over 17 amino acids. Looked up from germline, CDR1 is PRHDT and CDR2 is FYEKMQ (reference sequence). J gave up 5 bases and V 5 bases, and 7 bases lay outside the gene matches. CDR3 nucleotides: TGTGCCAGCAGCGCGGGACTAGCGGGAGTTAGGACCGGGGAGCTGTTTTTT. Translation gives CASSAGLAGVRTGELFF.

This chain links TRBV7-3 with TRBJ1-1; no clear D gene. Germline CDR1 and CDR2: SGHTA and FQGTGA. With 5 bases removed from V and 3 bases from J, the gap between germline ends came to 16 bases. CDR3 length: 15 amino acids. The CDR3 is CASSPGFLLYTEAFF. The CDR3 coding sequence is TGTGCCAGCAGCCCCGGGTTTCTCCTTTACACTGAAGCTTTCTTT.

The chain carries TRBV5-1 and TRBJ1-5, with no clear D. Germline CDR1 and CDR2: SGHRS and YFSETQ. This CDR3 has 15 amino acids. Between the trimmed V and J ends, which lost 1 base and 2 bases, there was a span of 10 bases. CDR3 protein: CASSLIPEGNQPQHF. CDR3 nucleotide sequence: TGCGCCAGCAGCTTGATACCAGAAGGCAATCAGCCCCAGCATTTT.

The chain combines TRBV7-9 with TRBJ2-5; a possible D gene is TRBD1 (8 bases). CDR3 size: 15 residues. V was trimmed by 3 bases and J by 2 bases, leaving 13 bases between them. Germline CDR1 reads SEHNR; CDR2 reads FQNEAQ (reference sequence). The CDR3 is CASSLSGTGQETQYF. The DNA of the CDR3 is TGTGCCAGCAGCTTGAGCGGGACAGGACAAGAGACCCAGTACTTC.

V usage is TRBV6-6 and J usage is TRBJ1-4, with 9 bases matching TRBD1. The CDR3 runs 13 residues. J lost 6 bases, V lost 11 bases, and 7 bases had no gene match. CDR1 and CDR2 (germline): MNHNY, SVGAGI (reference sequence). The DNA for the CDR3 is TGTGCCTCCAAGAGGGACAGGGATGAAAAACTGTTTTTT. Amino acid sequence: CASKRDRDEKLFF.

This rearrangement joins TRBV25-1 to TRBJ1-3, with D unresolved. In germline, CDR1 is MGHDK, CDR2 SYGVNS. V lost 6 bases to trimming and J lost 5 bases, with 20 bases between them. The CDR3 length is 16 residues. The CDR3 DNA follows: TGTGCCAGCAGGTCTGAACGGGTGATGAATAGAAACACCATATATTTT. It codes for CASRSERVMNRNTIYF. Based on the CDR3 plus reference TRBV25-1 and TRBJ1-3, the full variable domain is EADIYQTPRYLVIGTGKKITLECSQTMGHDKMYWYQQDPGMELHLIHYSYGVNSTEKGDLSSESTVSRIRTEHFPLTLESARPSHTSQYLCASRSERVMNRNTIYFGEGSWLTVV.

This clone was counted a single time. The chain recombines TRBV9 with TRBJ2-7; no clear D gene. This CDR3 region has 13 residues. Germline CDR1 reads SGDLS; CDR2 reads YYNGEE. V was clipped by 4 bases and J by 0 bases, with 8 bases between them. CDR3 region: CASSPGPSYEQYF. CDR3 DNA: TGTGCCAGCAGCCCGGGTCCCTCCTACGAGCAGTACTTC.

This rearrangement joins TRBV6-2 or TRBV6-3 to TRBJ1-1; the match to TRBD1 covers 12 bases. This CDR3 comprises 17 residues. From germline, CDR1 is MNHEY and CDR2 SVGEGT. J was trimmed by 1 base and V by 5 bases; bases with no gene match: 8. Here the CDR3 DNA reads TGTGCCAGCAGTAAGGGACAGGGGGCGAGGACGAACACTGAAGCTTTCTTT. Its translation: CASSKGQGARTNTEAFF.

The chain recombines TRBV11-3 with TRBJ2-2; 11 bases agree with TRBD2. There are 17 residues in the CDR3. Germline V gene lookup returns CDR1 SGHNT and CDR2 YENEEA. Unmatched junction bases numbered 6, after V lost 5 bases and J lost 1 base. The CDR3 DNA sequence: TGTGCCAGCAGCCCGGAGGGGACTAGCGGGAACACCGGGGAGCTGTTTTTT. Its translation: CASSPEGTSGNTGELFF. The full variable domain, its missing parts supplied by reference TRBV11-3 and TRBJ2-2, is EAGVVQSPRYKIIEKKQPVAFWCNPISGHNTLYWYLQNLGQGPELLIRYENEEAVDDSQLPKDRFSAERLKGVDSTLKIQPAELGDSAVYLCASSPEGTSGNTGELFFGEGSRLTVL.

This sequence joins TRBV11-2 and TRBJ2-1; the match to TRBD1 covers 7 bases. Germline values: CDR1 SGHAT, CDR2 FQNNGV. The CDR3 has 15 amino acids. Germline trimming cut 5 bases from V and 7 bases from J; bases unmatched to any gene: 11. DNA of the CDR3: TGTGCCAGCAGCCTAACCGGGACAGTGAGGAATGAGCAGTTCTTC. Amino acid sequence: CASSLTGTVRNEQFF. The complete variable domain, with remaining parts taken from reference TRBV11-2 and TRBJ2-1, reads EAGVAQSPRYKIIEKRQSVAFWCNPISGHATLYWYQQILGQGPKLLIQFQNNGVVDDSQLPKDRFSAERLKGVDSTLKIQPAKLEDSAVYLCASSLTGTVRNEQFFGPGTRLTVL.

Only one count was recorded for this clone. The J gene is TRBJ2-7, the V gene TRBV6-5, with TRBD2 identical over 10 bases. The CDR3 is 14 residues long. The V and J ends lost 6 bases and 6 bases, in that order; junction bases with no gene match: 8. CDR1 is MNHEY and CDR2 is SVGAGI in the germline V gene. In DNA, the CDR3 is TGTGCCAGCAGAAGACCGGGACTAGCGACCGAGCAGTACTTC. Protein: CASRRPGLATEQYF.

The V gene is TRBV18, the J gene TRBJ1-6; the D gene is possibly TRBD1 (5 bases). The CDR3 consists of 15 residues. Germline V CDR1 and CDR2: KGHSH, LQKENI. V lost 1 base and J 4 bases, leaving 8 bases between the germline ends. DNA for the CDR3: TGTGCCAGCTCACCACTCGCAGGGTATAATTCACCCCTCCACTTT. Its protein is CASSPLAGYNSPLHF. The full variable domain, with the rest looked up from reference TRBV18 and TRBJ1-6, is NAGVMQNPRHLVRRRGQEARLRCSPMKGHSHVYWYRQLPEEGLKFMVYLQKENIIDESGMPKERFSAEFPKEGPSILRIQQVVRGDSAAYFCASSPLAGYNSPLHFGNGTRLTVT.

The chain uses TRBV28 and TRBJ2-5; TRBD2 aligns across 7 bases. Germline CDR1 MDHEN, CDR2 SYDVKM. Trimming took 5 bases from V and 7 from J; bases not matched to a gene: 16. CDR3 length: 16 residues. CDR3 coding DNA: TGTGCCAGCAGTCCCCCCGGGGAGGGAGGGGTCGGGACCCAGTACTTC. It is translated as CASSPPGEGGVGTQYF.

This sequence joins TRBV5-1 and TRBJ2-5; D is uncertain. The CDR3 is 14 residues long. Germline CDR1 SGHRS, CDR2 YFSETQ. Trimming pared 1 base from V and 1 base from J, leaving 8 bases between. CDR3 amino acids: CASSLMYSQETQYF. The CDR3 DNA reads as TGCGCCAGCAGCTTGATGTACAGCCAAGAGACCCAGTACTTC.

This clone is a singleton in its sample. The genes are TRBV7-9 and TRBJ2-1; the match to TRBD2 covers 12 bases. The CDR3 totals 15 residues. V lost 4 bases to trimming and J lost 6 bases; unmatched junction nucleotides: 4. Germline V gene sequence: CDR1 SEHNR, CDR2 FQNEAQ (reference sequence). CDR3 residues: CASSSSGRAGNEQFF. CDR3 in DNA: TGTGCCAGCAGCTCTAGCGGGAGGGCGGGCAATGAGCAGTTCTTC.

The genes are TRBV6-2 or TRBV6-3 and TRBJ2-1; the D is unclear. Germline CDR1 is MNHEY and CDR2 is SVGEGT. CDR3 length equals 16 residues. V was trimmed by 6 bases and J by 0 bases, leaving 15 bases between them. DNA of the CDR3: TGTGCCAGCAGCACCAGACTTCTTAGCTCCTACAATGAGCAGTTCTTC. It specifies CASSTRLLSSYNEQFF.

V gene TRBV19 combines with J gene TRBJ1-1, with D tentatively TRBD1 (5 bases). The germline CDR1 and CDR2 sequences are LNHDA and SQIVND (reference sequence). The V end lost 10 bases, the J end lost 2 bases, and 17 bases lay between the germline ends. The CDR3 is 14 residues long. The CDR3 sequence: CATGPRGGNTEAFF. The CDR3 DNA reads as TGTGCCACCGGGCCAAGGGGAGGCAACACTGAAGCTTTCTTT.

The V gene is TRBV6-2 or TRBV6-3, the J gene TRBJ2-7; D may be TRBD1 (5 bases). The V gene lost 4 bases and the J gene lost 4 bases, with 8 bases spanning the gap. Germline values: CDR1 MNHEY, CDR2 SVGEGT. The CDR3 runs 12 residues. CDR3 residues: CASSSRAYEQYF. CDR3 coding DNA: TGTGCCAGCAGTTCCAGGGCATACGAGCAGTACTTC.